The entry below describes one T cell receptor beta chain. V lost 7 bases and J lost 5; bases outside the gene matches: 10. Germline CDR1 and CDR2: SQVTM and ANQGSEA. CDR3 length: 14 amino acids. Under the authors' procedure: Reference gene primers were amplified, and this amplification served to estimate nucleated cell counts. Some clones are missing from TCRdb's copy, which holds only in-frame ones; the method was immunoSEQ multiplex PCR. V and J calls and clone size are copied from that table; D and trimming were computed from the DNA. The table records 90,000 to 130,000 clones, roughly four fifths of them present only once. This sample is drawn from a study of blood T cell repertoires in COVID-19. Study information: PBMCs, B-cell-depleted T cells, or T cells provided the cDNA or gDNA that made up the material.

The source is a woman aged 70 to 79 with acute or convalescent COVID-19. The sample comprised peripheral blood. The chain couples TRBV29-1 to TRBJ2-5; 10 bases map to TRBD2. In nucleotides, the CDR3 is TGCAGCGCTAAGCGGGAGGGCCGTTTGGAGACCCAGTACTTC. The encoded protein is CSAKREGRLETQYF.